The clone carrying this T cell receptor (beta chain) was detected a few times. Its antigen remains unidentified. During construction of the library, unique molecular identifiers were attached to individual cDNA molecules for quantitative, reproducible TCR counting. One entry per CDR3 protein, called by TCRdb with MiXCR from the RACE reads. The sample shows 74,000 or so distinct CDR3 sequences, around a tenth of them seen only once. Germline V gives CDR1 DFQATT, CDR2 SNEGSKA (reference sequence). This CDR3 region has 13 residues. Trimming took off 6 bases at V and 2 bases at J, with 14 bases between the two ends. These data belong to a study of human T cells and chemical hapten exposure. Background on the study: Upper-back patches of 0.01% DPC were read at 6 days.

Notes on the study in general: No change in TCRs above 1 in 1000 frequency was produced by DPC sensitization.

The time point here: patch test 1, 2 weeks after DPC sensitization. Specified treatment: therapeutic diphenylcyclopropenone sensitization with weekly scalp DPC. Extraction yielded total RNA from whole blood (unfractionated). The source is a woman aged 45-65 years with alopecia areata. Some clones in this sample may be carry-over from other donors' samples. The material sequenced was whole blood, taken in connection with sensitization to the hapten diphenylcyclopropenone (DPC). V gene TRBV20-1 combines with J gene TRBJ2-7; D gene uncertain. The CDR3 DNA reads TGCAGTGCCACGTGGCGGTCTGCCTACGAGCAGTACTTC. Its protein is CSATWRSAYEQYF.